This T cell receptor (beta chain) derives from a study of regulatory T cells in long-lasting Graves disease. Library construction for TCR beta used iRepertoire HTBI primers and Arm-PCR of CDR3 regions. Each CDR3 protein gets one entry after TCRdb re-called the multiplex PCR reads with MiXCR. The data hold about 240,000 distinct CDR3 sequences, with around 20% observed a single time. Time point indicated: newly diagnosed GD, antithyroid drugs for less than 3 months. Scientists built the TCR library using RNA that was extracted from PBMCs. The V gene's germline CDR1 is KGHSH and CDR2 LQKENI. There are 13 residues in the CDR3. V gave up 4 bases and J gave up 7 bases, with 14 bases separating them. This clonotype was detected ten times or more.

The sample in question was peripheral blood mononuclear cells (PBMCs), obtained at new diagnosis, from a patient treated with antithyroid drugs. The chain joins TRBV18 to TRBJ2-7; D might be TRBD1 (5 bases). The receptor's source is a female donor with Graves disease. CDR3 DNA: TGTGCCAGCTCACGGGCAGGGCTTTCAGAGCAGTACTTC. It specifies CASSRAGLSEQYF.